This TCR beta chain was sequenced for a study of T cell clonality in common variable immunodeficiency. Overall study results and limits: Reportedly, TCR beta sequences from common variable immunodeficiency showed fewer deletions and N-nucleotide insertions.

The assay was immunoSEQ multiplex PCR, and TCRdb's table has in-frame clones only and misses some. This sample has about 26,000 clones, each found more than once. Trimming pared 1 base from V and 10 bases from J, leaving 11 bases between. The germline gives CDR1 GTSNPN, CDR2 SVGIG (reference sequence). CDR3 length equals 13 residues. Blood came from CVID subjects not ill and not taking immunomodulatory or immunosuppressive medication. On this clone: Its specificity is unknown. Read sequence stops 3 residues before the CDR3 end, and the germline J gene provides the missing end.

The TCR sequence derives from a human donor with common variable immunodeficiency. The V gene is TRBV30, the J gene TRBJ1-6, with a weak D call TRBD1 (6 bases). The sequenced sample was peripheral blood mononuclear cells. The CDR3 bases that were read are TGTGCCTGGAGTGCACAGGGTAAGTCACCC. As protein: CAWSAQGKSP. The full CDR3 protein is CAWSAQGKSPLHF.